The subject of this entry is one T cell receptor beta chain. Sequencing used immunoSEQ multiplex PCR; TCRdb keeps in-frame clones, though not all of them. Among some 200,000 clones, 88% were seen once, and the ten largest hold roughly 5.6%. V shed 5 bases and J shed 4 bases, with 18 bases lying between them. CDR1 and CDR2 from the germline V gene are MNHNY and SVGAGI (reference sequence). The CDR3 consists of 16 residues. The data were obtained in a study of blood T cell repertoires in COVID-19. Study-wide context: Acute and convalescent COVID-19 specimens originated in the United States, Italy and Spain.

Material for sequencing was peripheral blood. This rearrangement joins TRBV6-6 to TRBJ1-3, with a weak D call TRBD1 (5 bases). This clonotype was obtained from a man aged 40-55 years with active or convalescent COVID-19. The CDR3 DNA reads as TGTGCCAGCAGTCGAACAACAAGGGGAATAGGAAACACCATATATTTT. Translated, it gives CASSRTTRGIGNTIYF.